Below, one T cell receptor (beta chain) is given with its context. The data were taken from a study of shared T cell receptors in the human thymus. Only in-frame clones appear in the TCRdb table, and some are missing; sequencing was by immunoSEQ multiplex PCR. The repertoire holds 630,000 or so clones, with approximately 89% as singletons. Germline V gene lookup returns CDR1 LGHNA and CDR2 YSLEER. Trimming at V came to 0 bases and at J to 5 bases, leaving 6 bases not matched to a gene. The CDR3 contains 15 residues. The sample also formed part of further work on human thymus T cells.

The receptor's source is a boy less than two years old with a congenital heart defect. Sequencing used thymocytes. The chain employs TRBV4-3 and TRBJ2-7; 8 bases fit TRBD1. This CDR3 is CASSQEKQGVNEQYF. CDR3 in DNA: TGCGCCAGCAGCCAAGAAAAACAGGGGGTTAACGAGCAGTACTTC.